These 7 T cell receptor beta chains were sequenced from one sample in a study of blood T cell repertoires in COVID-19. Profiled with immunoSEQ multiplex PCR; TCRdb holds only in-frame clones, not every one. There are fewer than 300,000 clones in the sample; approximately 90% occur only once, and 11% lies in the top ten. The sample consisted of peripheral blood. Receptor source: a man between 45 and 60 years old with COVID-19, enrolled during active disease.

The chain uses TRBV18 and TRBJ2-7, with D possibly matching TRBD1 (6 bases). The length of the CDR3 is 14 residues. The V and J ends lost 3 bases and 0 bases respectively, with 9 bases between them. Germline V CDR1 and CDR2: KGHSH, LQKENI. CDR3 loop: CASSPYRDSYEQYF. In DNA, the CDR3 is TGTGCCAGCTCACCGTACAGGGACTCCTACGAGCAGTACTTC.

Points on this clone: This same CDR3 is encoded by further DNA sequences in the sample. This chain connects TRBV12-3 or TRBV12-4 to TRBJ1-2; 8 bases line up with TRBD1. CDR3 length: 13 residues. The trim removed 3 bases at V and 4 bases at J, leaving 1 base unmatched. DNA of the CDR3: TGTGCCAGCAGTTTGGACAGGGTCTATGGCTACACCTTC. Translating gives CASSLDRVYGYTF.

The rearrangement uses TRBV24-1 and TRBJ2-3; 9 nucleotides line up with TRBD2. The CDR3 consists of 15 residues. The ends lost 7 bases at V and 1 base at J; junction bases unmatched: 5. CDR1 and CDR2 (germline): KGHDR, SFDVKD. CDR3 sequence: CATSVREGGTDTQYF. In DNA, the CDR3 is TGTGCCACCAGCGTGCGGGAGGGTGGCACAGATACGCAGTATTTT.

The V call is TRBV28, the J call TRBJ2-3; TRBD1 matches 11 bases. Germline assignment: CDR1 MDHEN and CDR2 SYDVKM. V shed 5 bases, J shed 7 bases, and the junction held 8 bases outside the gene matches. The CDR3 length is 15 residues. The CDR3 is CASSTQDRGLNTQYF. CDR3 sequence (DNA): TGTGCCAGCAGTACACAGGACAGGGGGCTAAATACGCAGTATTTT.

The rearrangement joins TRBV21-1 to TRBJ1-5; the D call of TRBD1 is as the table states it, not checked on the DNA. TRBV21-1 is termed a pseudogene. This CDR3 is built from 16 residues. The CDR3 loop is CASSKSFWTGSQPQHF. The CDR3, as DNA: TGTGCCAGCAGCAAAAGTTTTTGGACAGGGAGTCAGCCCCAGCATTTT.

The chain is built from TRBV7-3 and TRBJ2-7; tentatively, D is TRBD2 (6 bases). Germline V gene data show CDR1 as SGHTA and CDR2 as FQGTGA. V shed 3 bases and J shed 6 bases, with 12 bases lying between them. This CDR3 region has 13 residues. The CDR3 loop is CASSFDGGSEQYF. CDR3 in DNA: TGTGCCAGCAGCTTTGACGGGGGTTCCGAGCAGTACTTC.

The gene calls are TRBV9 and TRBJ2-7; 12 bases match TRBD1. CDR3 size: 15 residues. The V gene end was trimmed by 1 base and the J gene end by 7 bases; junction bases not matched to a gene: 6. Looked up from germline, CDR1 is SGDLS and CDR2 is YYNGEE. In nucleotides, the CDR3 is TGTGCCAGCAGCGTAACGGGACAGGGGGCAGGGGAGCAGTACTTC. Residues: CASSVTGQGAGEQYF.